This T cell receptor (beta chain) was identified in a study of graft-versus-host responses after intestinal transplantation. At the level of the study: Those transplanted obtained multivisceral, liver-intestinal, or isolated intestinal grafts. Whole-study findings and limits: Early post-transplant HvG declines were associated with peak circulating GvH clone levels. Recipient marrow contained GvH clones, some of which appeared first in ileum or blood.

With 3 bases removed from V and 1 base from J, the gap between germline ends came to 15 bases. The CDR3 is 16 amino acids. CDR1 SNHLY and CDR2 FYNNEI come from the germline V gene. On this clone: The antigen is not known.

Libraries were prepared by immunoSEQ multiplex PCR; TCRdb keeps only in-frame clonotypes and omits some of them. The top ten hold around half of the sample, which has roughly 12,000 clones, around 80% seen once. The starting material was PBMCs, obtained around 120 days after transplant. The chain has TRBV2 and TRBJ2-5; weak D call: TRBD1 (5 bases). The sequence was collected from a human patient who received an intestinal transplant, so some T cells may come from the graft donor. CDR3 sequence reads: CASSEVEGAVQETQYF. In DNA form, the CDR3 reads TGTGCCAGCAGTGAGGTCGAAGGGGCCGTCCAAGAGACCCAGTACTTC.